The rows below give T cell receptor beta chains drawn from one sample of a study of blood T cell repertoires in COVID-19. Clones were read by immunoSEQ multiplex PCR, and TCRdb kept only the in-frame ones, dropping some. The sample lists 200,000 to 250,000 clones, roughly 87% seen once, with 1.5% to 2% in the top ten. Sequenced: peripheral blood. The receptors were sampled from a man between 35 and 55 years old with active or convalescent COVID-19. CDR3s include the opening cysteine and the closing phenylalanine or tryptophan. D genes are given only for firm matches. Size is omitted from some rows. Given values are once, few, many or a class for expanded clones.

cdr3_aa | cdr3_nt | cdr3_length | j_call | clone_size | v_call | d_call
CASSQRGDTGELFF | TGTGCCAGCAGCCAGCGGGGGGACACCGGGGAGCTGTTTTTT | 14 | TRBJ2-2 | - | TRBV7-9 | TRBD2
CASTFAPGVTEAFF | TGCGCCAGCACATTCGCACCAGGGGTGACTGAAGCTTTCTTT | 14 | TRBJ1-1 | - | TRBV5-1 | -
CASSFGGQDQPQHF | TGTGCCAGCAGTTTCGGGGGACAGGATCAGCCCCAGCATTTT | 14 | TRBJ1-5 | few | TRBV27 | TRBD1
CASSHILIAGGLTDTQYF | TGTGCCAGCAGCCACATCCTGATAGCGGGGGGGCTCACAGATACGCAGTATTTT | 18 | TRBJ2-3 | - | TRBV4-2 | TRBD2
CASSLPPRGSPLHF | TGTGCCAGCAGTTTACCACCCAGGGGTTCACCCCTCCACTTT | 14 | TRBJ1-6 | - | TRBV6-2/TRBV6-3 | -
CASREPWTGWDEKLFF | TGCGCCAGCAGAGAACCTTGGACAGGGTGGGACGAAAAACTGTTTTTT | 16 | TRBJ1-4 | - | TRBV10-1 | TRBD1
CASSHLDRNTEAFF | TGTGCCAGCAGCCATCTGGACAGGAACACTGAAGCTTTCTTT | 14 | TRBJ1-1 | few | TRBV4-2 | -
CASSKGTLGYNEQFF | TGTGCCAGCTCAAAAGGGACACTTGGCTACAATGAGCAGTTCTTC | 15 | TRBJ2-1 | few | TRBV27 | -
CASSIRAGELFF | TGTGCCAGCAGCATCCGGGCCGGGGAGCTGTTTTTT | 12 | TRBJ2-2 | - | TRBV9 | -
CSVADGYTF | TGCAGCGTCGCAGATGGCTACACCTTC | 9 | TRBJ1-2 | - | TRBV29-1 | -
CASSQRVNEQFF | TGTGCCAGCAGCCAAAGAGTCAATGAGCAGTTCTTC | 12 | TRBJ2-1 | - | TRBV3-1/TRBV3-2 | -
CASRQDFRSNTEAFF | TGTGCCAGCAGGCAGGATTTTCGTAGTAACACTGAAGCTTTCTTT | 15 | TRBJ1-1 | - | TRBV3-1/TRBV3-2 | -
CASASDYYGNTIYF | TGTGCCAGCGCGAGCGATTATTATGGAAACACCATATATTTT | 14 | TRBJ1-3 | - | TRBV25-1 | -
CASSERQGPHGYTF | TGTGCCAGCAGTGAACGACAGGGACCCCATGGCTACACCTTC | 14 | TRBJ1-2 | few | TRBV6-1 | TRBD1
CSVGQGSEQYF | TGCAGCGTAGGACAGGGAAGCGAGCAGTACTTC | 11 | TRBJ2-7 | - | TRBV29-1 | TRBD1
CASSYGQGWGYGYTF | TGTGCCAGCAGCTACGGACAGGGTTGGGGCTATGGCTACACCTTC | 15 | TRBJ1-2 | - | TRBV28 | TRBD1
CASSSGQGPYGYTF | TGTGCCAGCAGTTCTGGACAGGGGCCCTATGGCTACACCTTC | 14 | TRBJ1-2 | - | TRBV27 | TRBD1
CATGDRGHGDEQFF | TGTGCCACCGGGGACAGGGGGCATGGCGATGAGCAGTTCTTC | 14 | TRBJ2-1 | - | TRBV24-1 | TRBD1
CASSQDEAVWSNQPQHF | TGCGCCAGCAGCCAAGATGAGGCGGTATGGAGCAATCAGCCCCAGCATTTT | 17 | TRBJ1-5 | - | TRBV4-1 | -
CSVRDTGELFF | TGCAGCGTTCGAGACACCGGGGAGCTGTTTTTT | 11 | TRBJ2-2 | - | TRBV29-1 | -
CASSKRESDTQYF | TGCGCCAGCAGTAAGCGGGAATCAGATACGCAGTATTTT | 13 | TRBJ2-3 | - | TRBV5-1 | TRBD2
CASSLFGGITYEQYF | TGTGCCAGCAGTTTATTTGGCGGTATAACCTACGAGCAGTACTTC | 15 | TRBJ2-7 | - | TRBV27 | -
CASSLLENTEAFF | TGTGCCAGCAGCTTATTAGAGAACACTGAAGCTTTCTTT | 13 | TRBJ1-1 | - | TRBV7-9 | -
CASSLDRTPPEAFF | TGCGCCAGCAGCTTGGACAGGACCCCACCTGAAGCTTTCTTT | 14 | TRBJ1-1 | - | TRBV5-1 | -
CASSLAGRGFEQYF | TGTGCCAGCAGCTTGGCGGGCAGGGGGTTCGAGCAGTACTTC | 14 | TRBJ2-7 | - | TRBV5-8 | TRBD1
CASSERPAGDQETQYF | TGCGCCAGCAGTGAGCGGCCAGCGGGGGACCAAGAGACCCAGTACTTC | 16 | TRBJ2-5 | - | TRBV10-1 | TRBD2
CASSQVTPSYEQYF | TGTGCCAGCAGCCAAGTTACACCGTCCTACGAGCAGTACTTC | 14 | TRBJ2-7 | once | TRBV3-1/TRBV3-2 | -
CASSFMTGDNEQFF | TGCGCCAGCAGCTTTATGACAGGGGACAATGAGCAGTTCTTC | 14 | TRBJ2-1 | - | TRBV5-1 | TRBD1
CASSFGITNVGQPQHF | TGTGCCAGCAGTTTCGGGATCACAAACGTAGGTCAGCCCCAGCATTTT | 16 | TRBJ1-5 | - | TRBV28 | -
CASTLQGHYGYTF | TGTGCCAGCACCCTACAGGGACACTATGGCTACACCTTC | 13 | TRBJ1-2 | once | TRBV12-3/TRBV12-4 | -
CASSLSRAVEAFF | TGTGCCAGCAGTTTATCGAGGGCAGTTGAAGCTTTCTTT | 13 | TRBJ1-1 | - | TRBV27 | -
CASTWLGTGELFF | TGTGCCAGCACTTGGCTAGGTACCGGGGAGCTGTTTTTT | 13 | TRBJ2-2 | - | TRBV6-5 | -
CASNPGTDNYGYTF | TGTGCCAGTAACCCCGGGACAGATAACTATGGCTACACCTTC | 14 | TRBJ1-2 | - | TRBV19 | TRBD1
CASSLIRTSGEQFF | TGTGCCAGCAGCTTAATTAGGACTAGCGGTGAGCAGTTCTTC | 14 | TRBJ2-1 | - | TRBV7-3 | TRBD2
CASRLDKAANYGYTF | TGTGCCAGCAGACTTGACAAGGCAGCTAACTATGGCTACACCTTC | 15 | TRBJ1-2 | few | TRBV6-5 | -